This T cell receptor (beta chain) was recovered during a study of blood T cell repertoires in COVID-19. Trimming took off 0 bases at V and 3 bases at J, with 12 bases between the two ends. The CDR3 extends over 15 amino acids. Germline values: CDR1 LGHDT, CDR2 YNNKEL (reference sequence). Profiling relied on immunoSEQ multiplex PCR, and the TCRdb table lists in-frame clones only, not all of them. Here the sample spans 500,000 to 600,000 clones, roughly 89% being singletons. This TCR came from a woman between 45 and 65 years old with COVID-19, enrolled during active disease. The chain uses TRBV3-1 (or the pseudogene TRBV3-2) and TRBJ2-7; no firm D call. What was sequenced was peripheral blood. The CDR3 protein is CASSQDNRRNYEQYF. The CDR3 DNA reads as TGTGCCAGCAGCCAAGATAACAGACGTAACTACGAGCAGTACTTC.